These 23 T cell receptor beta chains share one sample of origin, sequenced in a study of early T cells in non-severe SARS-CoV-2 infection. Using its own MiXCR run on the 5' RACE reads, TCRdb lists one record per CDR3 protein. Of approximately 41,000 distinct CDR3 sequences in the sample, over 3.5% were seen once. Sequenced sample: whole blood. The origin of the receptors is an adult who was a healthcare worker with PCR-confirmed SARS-CoV-2 infection or an uninfected control (not recorded which).

This clonotype has at least ten counts. The chain employs TRBV7-9 and TRBJ2-1; 11 bases match TRBD2. CDR1 and CDR2 from the germline V gene are SEHNR and FQNEAQ (reference sequence). This CDR3 region has 15 residues. Losses at the gene ends were 4 bases for V and 5 bases for J; bases not matched to a gene: 4. The CDR3 here is CASSSLAGGHNEQFF. CDR3 nucleotide sequence: TGTGCCAGCAGCTCGCTAGCGGGGGGCCACAATGAGCAGTTCTTC.

This clonotype was seen ten or more times. CDR3 loop: CAISRPPQETQYF. The CDR3 nucleotides are TGTGCCATCAGTAGGCCTCCCCAAGAGACCCAGTACTTC. This chain connects TRBV10-3 to TRBJ2-5; D unclear. V shed 5 bases and J shed 1 base, with 8 bases lying between them. CDR3 length equals 13 residues. Germline V lookup: CDR1 ENHRY, CDR2 SYGVKD.

This clonotype was recorded many times. This chain uses TRBV18 with TRBJ1-1, with a possible D match to TRBD1 (6 bases). This CDR3 region has 14 residues. Germline loops: CDR1 KGHSH, CDR2 LQKENI. Trimming cost V 3 bases and J 1 base, with 9 bases left between them. DNA for the CDR3: TGTGCCAGCTCACCGCGGACAGAGAACACTGAAGCTTTCTTT. It is translated as CASSPRTENTEAFF. Based on the CDR3 plus reference TRBV18 and TRBJ1-1, the full variable domain is NAGVMQNPRHLVRRRGQEARLRCSPMKGHSHVYWYRQLPEEGLKFMVYLQKENIIDESGMPKERFSAEFPKEGPSILRIQQVVRGDSAAYFCASSPRTENTEAFFGQGTRLTVV.

In its sample, this clonotype was seen a few times. This chain uses TRBV11-1 with TRBJ2-2, with D possibly matching TRBD2 (6 bases). Germline values: CDR1 SGHAT, CDR2 FQDESV (reference sequence). This CDR3 is built from 16 residues. V lost 6 bases and J lost 5, with 19 bases in between. CDR3 sequence reads: CASSSTSWGGTGELFF. CDR3 sequence (DNA): TGTGCCAGCAGTTCTACCTCTTGGGGAGGAACCGGGGAGCTGTTTTTT. Combining the CDR3 with reference TRBV11-1 and TRBJ2-2 gives the whole variable domain EAEVAQSPRYKITEKSQAVAFWCDPISGHATLYWYRQILGQGPELLVQFQDESVVDDSQLPKDRFSAERLKGVDSTLKIQPAELGDSAMYLCASSSTSWGGTGELFFGEGSRLTVL.

This clonotype appeared many times. The chain links TRBV29-1 to TRBJ1-1; no clear D gene. The germline V gene encodes CDR1 SQVTM and CDR2 ANQGSEA. The V end lost 6 bases, the J end lost 3 bases, and 8 bases lay between the germline ends. CDR3 length: 11 residues. CDR3 nucleotides: TGCAGCGTCAGGAGGGACACTGAAGCTTTCTTT. Protein product: CSVRRDTEAFF.

In this sample, this clonotype turned up many times. This chain connects TRBV7-9 to TRBJ1-6; D gene uncertain. The CDR3 is 13 amino acids. Germline V gene lookup returns CDR1 SEHNR and CDR2 FQNEAQ (reference sequence). V gave up 3 bases and J gave up 9 bases, with 9 bases separating them. CDR3 residues: CASSFGPPSPLHF. The DNA of the CDR3 is TGTGCCAGCAGCTTCGGACCGCCTTCACCCCTCCACTTT.

With respect to this clonotype: A much bigger clone sits one base away, suggesting this may be a read error. This rearrangement joins TRBV7-9 to TRBJ1-6; D is possibly TRBD1 (5 bases). This CDR3 has 13 residues. Germline V CDR1 and CDR2: SEHNR, FQNEAQ (reference sequence). The CDR3 sequence: CASTGDLPSPLRF. The CDR3 DNA is TGTGCCAGTACCGGGGACCTCCCATCACCCCTCCGCTTT.

This clonotype was seen a few times. The gene calls are TRBV28 and TRBJ2-7; unclear D gene. The CDR3 has 12 residues. CDR1 MDHEN and CDR2 SYDVKM come from the germline V gene. The V and J ends lost 5 bases and 9 bases respectively, with 14 bases between them. CDR3 protein: CASSPGRSGQYF. CDR3 nucleotides: TGTGCCAGCAGTCCAGGCCGATCAGGGCAGTACTTC.

This clonotype has a handful of counts. This sequence joins TRBV3-1 and TRBJ2-1; perhaps D is TRBD1 or TRBD2 (5 bases each). Germline CDR1 and CDR2: LGHDT and YNNKEL (reference sequence). V was shortened by 3 bases and J by 5 bases, with 20 bases between the two germline ends. The CDR3 covers 17 residues. The CDR3 DNA reads TGTGCCAGCAGCCACCGTCCTGGGGGTAGCTTTGACAATGAGCAGTTCTTC. It encodes CASSHRPGGSFDNEQFF.

This clonotype was seen only a few times. V is TRBV7-8 and J is TRBJ2-5; weak D call: TRBD2 (5 bases). The CDR3 runs to 15 residues. V shed 4 bases and J shed 4 bases, with 16 bases lying between them. Looked up from germline, CDR1 is SGHVS and CDR2 is FQNEAQ. This CDR3 is CASSSPSSRRETQYF. The CDR3 nucleotides are TGTGCCAGCAGCTCCCCCTCTAGCCGGAGAGAGACCCAGTACTTC. The full variable domain, with the rest looked up from reference TRBV7-8 and TRBJ2-5, is GAGVSQSPRYKVAKRGQDVALRCDPISGHVSLFWYQQALGQGPEFLTYFQNEAQLDKSGLPSDRFFAERPEGSVSTLKIQRTQQEDSAVYLCASSSPSSRRETQYFGPGTRLLVL.

This clonotype was seen ten or more times. The rearrangement links TRBV20-1 to TRBJ2-5, with D hard to call. V was clipped by 3 bases and J by 3 bases, with 8 bases between them. The CDR3 extends over 12 amino acids. Looked up from germline, CDR1 is DFQATT and CDR2 is SNEGSKA (reference sequence). The CDR3 nucleotides are TGCAGTGCTAGCACTGGAGAAGAGACCCAGTACTTC. Its translation is CSASTGEETQYF.

This clonotype was detected ten times or more. This chain joins TRBV12-3 or TRBV12-4 and TRBJ2-4, with a tentative D call TRBD1 (6 bases). This CDR3 comprises 14 residues. Deletions cut 1 base from V and 8 bases from J, with 12 bases between. The CDR3 DNA sequence: TGTGCCAGCAGTTTAGGGGGGCGCGGTGACATTCAGTACTTC. The encoded protein is CASSLGGRGDIQYF.

The chain uses TRBV7-6 and TRBJ1-1, with D hard to call. Germline lookup yields CDR1 SGHVS and CDR2 FNYEAQ. Trimming removed 2 bases at V and 9 bases at J, with 10 bases between. This CDR3 has 12 residues. CDR3 bases: TGTGCCAGCAGCTTATCGGAGGGTAAAGCTTTCTTT. It translates to CASSLSEGKAFF.

J is TRBJ1-1 and V is TRBV12-3 or TRBV12-4; no clear D. Trimming removed 8 bases from V and 3 bases from J, with 16 bases in between. CDR3 length: 14 amino acids. The CDR3 loop reads CASSKRVGDTEAFF. The CDR3 nucleotides read TGTGCCAGCTCCAAACGGGTAGGAGACACTGAAGCTTTCTTT.

The chain employs TRBV27 and TRBJ2-7; 8 nucleotides align to TRBD2. This CDR3 spans 14 amino acids. V was clipped by 6 bases and J by 3 bases; unmatched bases: 7. Germline CDR1 reads MNHEY; CDR2 reads SMNVEV (reference sequence). The DNA for the CDR3 is TGTGCCAGCAGCGCCGGGACTAGACACTACGAGCAGTACTTC. It is translated as CASSAGTRHYEQYF.

This clonotype came up many times. The genes are TRBV12-3 or TRBV12-4 and TRBJ1-1, with D unclear. This CDR3 region has 14 residues. V lost 0 bases to trimming and J lost 11 bases, with 16 bases between them. CDR3 sequence (DNA): TGTGCCAGCAGTTTAGCACCCGCAGGCCGGGAGGCTTTCTTT. Protein sequence: CASSLAPAGREAFF.

This clonotype was seen ten or more times. The chain uses TRBV9 and TRBJ2-2; D is ambiguous. The length of the CDR3 is 15 residues. Germline V gene data show CDR1 as SGDLS and CDR2 as YYNGEE. V lost 0 bases and J 2 bases, leaving 8 bases between the germline ends. CDR3 region: CASSVEGSNTGELFF. The CDR3 bases are TGTGCCAGCAGCGTAGAAGGATCAAACACCGGGGAGCTGTTTTTT.

The chain is built from TRBV6-6 and TRBJ2-2; no reliable D call. V was pared by 6 bases and J by 6 bases, with 8 bases between. Germline V CDR1 and CDR2: MNHNY, SVGAGI (reference sequence). The CDR3 runs 12 residues. CDR3 DNA: TGTGCCAGCAGGGGGTGGGCCGGGGAGCTGTTTTTT. It encodes CASRGWAGELFF.

This clonotype was recorded many times. The chain joins TRBV19 to TRBJ1-2; D gene uncertain. From germline, CDR1 is LNHDA and CDR2 SQIVND (reference sequence). The CDR3 consists of 14 residues. With 6 bases removed from V and 3 bases from J, the gap between germline ends came to 14 bases. This CDR3 is CASRATARDYGYTF. The DNA of the CDR3 is TGTGCCAGTAGGGCAACGGCGAGGGACTATGGCTACACCTTC. The full variable domain, with the rest looked up from reference TRBV19 and TRBJ1-2, is DGGITQSPKYLFRKEGQNVTLSCEQNLNHDAMYWYRQDPGQGLRLIYYSQIVNDFQKGDIAEGYSVSREKKESFPLTVTSAQKNPTAFYLCASRATARDYGYTFGSGTRLTVV.

Only a few counts were recorded for this clonotype. The V and J genes are TRBV10-2 and TRBJ2-2; no clear D. With 7 bases removed from V and 6 bases from J, the gap between germline ends came to 9 bases. The CDR3 loop spans 12 amino acids. Germline V lookup: CDR1 WSHSY, CDR2 SAAADI. The CDR3 DNA reads TGCGCCAGCAAGATGTGGGCCGGGGAGCTGTTTTTT. Its protein is CASKMWAGELFF.

In its sample, this clonotype was seen many times. The gene calls are TRBV25-1 and TRBJ1-1, with D uncertain. The CDR3 has 13 residues. Between the trimmed V and J ends, which lost 6 bases and 6 bases, there was a span of 14 bases. CDR1 MGHDK and CDR2 SYGVNS come from the germline V gene. CDR3 sequence: CASRINPRAEAFF. The CDR3, as DNA: TGTGCCAGCAGAATCAATCCTCGCGCTGAAGCTTTCTTT.

This clonotype showed up just a few times. The gene calls are TRBV2 and TRBJ2-7; possibly TRBD1 or TRBD2 for D (6 bases each). Germline CDR1 is SNHLY and CDR2 is FYNNEI. Trimming stripped 9 bases from V and 0 bases from J, with 9 bases between. The CDR3 has 12 residues. CDR3 sequence reads: CARGGSSYEQYF. The CDR3 nucleotides read TGTGCCAGAGGGGGGAGCTCCTACGAGCAGTACTTC.

Within the sample, this clonotype is medium-sized. CDR3 DNA: TGTGCCAGCAGTTTCGGACATATGAACACTGAAGCTTTCTTT. As protein: CASSFGHMNTEAFF. The rearrangement joins TRBV12-3 or TRBV12-4 to TRBJ1-1, with a weak D call TRBD1 (5 bases). The CDR3 consists of 14 residues. Deletions cut 3 bases from V and 0 bases from J, with 8 bases between.